This T cell receptor (beta chain) was sequenced in a study of blood T cell repertoires in COVID-19. Whole-study context: In each case, the material was cDNA or gDNA derived from T cells, B-cell-depleted T cells, or PBMCs.

The germline V and J ends were trimmed by 5 bases and 3 bases, with 6 bases remaining between them. The CDR3 length is 12 residues. In germline, CDR1 is SGHDN, CDR2 FVKESK. Methods used by the authors: From reference gene primer amplification, estimates of nucleated cell counts were derived. Assay used: immunoSEQ multiplex PCR; TCRdb lists only in-frame clones, some missing. Clone size and V and J calls were adopted from that table, with D and trimming inferred from the DNA. The table records 60,000 to 80,000 clones, 80% to 90% of them present only once. Source material: peripheral blood. The chain carries TRBV14 and TRBJ2-3; D is unresolved. The clonotype was recovered from a man in his sixties with acute or convalescent COVID-19. The CDR3 sequence is CASSTSTDTQYF. CDR3 nucleotide sequence: TGTGCCAGCAGCACTTCGACAGATACGCAGTATTTT.